These T cell receptor beta chains were read from a single sample in a study of T cell responses to AZD1222 COVID-19 vaccine. TCRdb keeps only in-frame clones here, not all; method: immunoSEQ multiplex PCR. The sample contains 110,000 to 150,000 clones, roughly 85% of which appear only once. The source material was peripheral blood, sampled on day 0 of AZD1222 vaccination. These TCRs come from an adult in good health. Each CDR3 is given with its conserved first and last residue. Fields, in order: V gene, clone size, D gene, J gene, CDR3 DNA, CDR3 protein. D genes are given only for firm matches. Clone size is shown for a subset of rows, as once, few, many or a class of expanded clone.

>TRBV19|NA|NA|TRBJ2-7
TGTGCCAGTAGTATGTCAGGGGGGAAGGCCTACGAGCAGTACTTC
CASSMSGGKAYEQYF
>TRBV3-1/TRBV3-2|NA|TRBD2|TRBJ2-3
TGTGCCAGCAGCCCGGGACTAGCGTACACAGATACGCAGTATTTT
CASSPGLAYTDTQYF
>TRBV4-2|NA|TRBD2|TRBJ2-1
TGTGCCAGCAGCCAAGAGCAGCGGGGGGTCGGCAATGAGCAGTTCTTC
CASSQEQRGVGNEQFF
>TRBV3-1/TRBV3-2|NA|NA|TRBJ2-2
TGTGCCAGCAGCCAAGTCGGACCTACCGGGGAGCTGTTTTTT
CASSQVGPTGELFF
>TRBV10-3|NA|TRBD1|TRBJ1-1
TGTGCCATCAGCGTGGGACAGCCGAACACTGAAGCTTTCTTT
CAISVGQPNTEAFF
>TRBV28|NA|NA|TRBJ2-7
TGTGCCAGCAGTTCCAGGGGGGCGGTGTACGAGCAGTACTTC
CASSSRGAVYEQYF
>TRBV29-1|NA|TRBD2|TRBJ2-3
TGCAGCGTCGACCAGCGGGATCCTCCAGATACGCAGTATTTT
CSVDQRDPPDTQYF
>TRBV16|NA|NA|TRBJ2-3
TGTGCCAGCAGCCCCTGGGACGTCGATACGCAGTATTTT
CASSPWDVDTQYF
>TRBV3-1/TRBV3-2|NA|NA|TRBJ1-4
TGTGCCAGCAGCCGACAGTCCGCCGAAAAACTGTTTTTT
CASSRQSAEKLFF
>TRBV7-2|few|TRBD1|TRBJ1-4
TGTGCCAGCAGCTTAGCTCCAGGGGGCTGGGAAAAACTGTTTTTT
CASSLAPGGWEKLFF
>TRBV27|NA|NA|TRBJ1-2
TGTGCCAGCAGTTCGGCTACAGCCTATAACTATGGCTACACCTTC
CASSSATAYNYGYTF
>TRBV28|NA|TRBD1|TRBJ2-7
TGTGCCAGCACGCCCGGGACAGGGGGTTACTACGAGCAGTACTTC
CASTPGTGGYYEQYF
>TRBV28|NA|NA|TRBJ1-2
TGTGCCAGCAGTCTCCCAGGGATAGGTGGCTACACCTTC
CASSLPGIGGYTF
>TRBV6-5|NA|TRBD1|TRBJ1-2
TGTGCCAGCAGTTCACTCCCGGGACAGGGCCGGGGAGGCTACACCTTC
CASSSLPGQGRGGYTF
>TRBV19|NA|TRBD1|TRBJ1-5
TGTGCCAGTAGTGACGGGACAGGGGGTAATCAGCCCCAGCATTTT
CASSDGTGGNQPQHF
>TRBV4-2|once|NA|TRBJ1-2
TGTGCCAGCAGCCAAGATACGCAGGAGTATGGCTACACCTTC
CASSQDTQEYGYTF
>TRBV6-2/TRBV6-3|NA|NA|TRBJ1-2
TGTGCCAGCAGTTACGTTAGTTCCAGCGTGCGGTTGTATGGCTACACCTTC
CASSYVSSSVRLYGYTF
>TRBV6-1|NA|TRBD1|TRBJ1-4
TGTGCCAGCAGTGAGCAACAGGGGAGCGAAAAACTGTTTTTT
CASSEQQGSEKLFF
>TRBV5-1|NA|NA|TRBJ2-5
TGCGCCAGCAGCCCCGCTCGTACACAAGAGACCCAGTACTTC
CASSPARTQETQYF
>TRBV20-1|NA|TRBD1|TRBJ1-2
TGCAGTGCTAGTACCCGACAGGGGTCTAACTATGGCTACACCTTC
CSASTRQGSNYGYTF
>TRBV19|NA|NA|TRBJ1-4
TGTGCCAGTAGTCCCTGGGCCTCACAAAATGAAAAACTGTTTTTT
CASSPWASQNEKLFF
>TRBV19|NA|NA|TRBJ1-2
TGTGCCAGTAGTCACCTGGGGTCGAACTATGGCTACACCTTC
CASSHLGSNYGYTF
>TRBV15|NA|NA|TRBJ2-5
TGTGCCACCAGCAGAGTAAGAGGGTCCGGACAAGAGACCCAGTACTTC
CATSRVRGSGQETQYF
>TRBV19|NA|NA|TRBJ1-3
TGTGCCAGTTGTAAGACTCAGAGCCCGAACACCATATATTTT
CASCKTQSPNTIYF
>TRBV6-6|NA|TRBD2|TRBJ2-1
TGTGCCAGCAGTCATGGGACTAGCGGGAGTGAGCAGTTCTTC
CASSHGTSGSEQFF
>TRBV7-2|NA|TRBD2|TRBJ2-7
TGTGCCAGCAGCTCCTTCGGGGGGATGTACGAGCAGTACTTC
CASSSFGGMYEQYF
>TRBV2|NA|NA|TRBJ1-3
TGTGCCAGCAGTCTTACGACAATGGGTTCCGGAAACACCATATATTTT
CASSLTTMGSGNTIYF
>TRBV19|once|TRBD1|TRBJ2-7
TGTGCCAGTAGTATCCGGACAGGGGGGCCGTCCTACGAGCAGTACTTC
CASSIRTGGPSYEQYF
>TRBV19|NA|NA|TRBJ2-3
TGTGCCAGTAATAGTTGGGCTAGCACAGATACGCAGTATTTT
CASNSWASTDTQYF
>TRBV6-5|NA|NA|TRBJ1-2
TGTGCCAGCAGTTACTCCGGTCAGGGAGTAGGCTACACCTTC
CASSYSGQGVGYTF
>TRBV5-1|NA|NA|TRBJ2-2
TGCGCCAGCAAGAGCAACTCGAACACCGGGGAGCTGTTTTTT
CASKSNSNTGELFF
>TRBV2|NA|NA|TRBJ1-1
TGTGCCAGCAGTAGGTTGGGGAACACTGAAGCTTTCTTT
CASSRLGNTEAFF
>TRBV10-1|NA|NA|TRBJ1-6
TGCGCCAGCTCTCCCGGCGGACGAGGCTCACCCCTCCACTTT
CASSPGGRGSPLHF
>TRBV5-1|NA|NA|TRBJ1-4
TGCGCCAGCAGCGAGAGAGAGCCAACTAATGAAAAACTGTTTTTT
CASSEREPTNEKLFF
>TRBV6-4|NA|TRBD1|TRBJ1-2
TGTGCCAGCAGTGACGTTCCGGGACAGGGCTATGGCTACACCTTC
CASSDVPGQGYGYTF
>TRBV27|NA|NA|TRBJ1-1
TGTGCCAGCAGTCGTCTCCGGGACTTTGAAGCTTTCTTT
CASSRLRDFEAFF
>TRBV7-6|NA|NA|TRBJ1-3
TGTGCCAGCAGCTTAGGGGGGGCCCGAAACACCATATATTTT
CASSLGGARNTIYF
>TRBV30|NA|TRBD1|TRBJ2-7
TGTGCCTGGGGGACAGAGGAGTACGAGCAGTACTTC
CAWGTEEYEQYF